This record covers a single TCR beta chain. Its antigen target is currently unknown. No base-level quality is on record; no much larger clone is a single base apart. According to the study, the label for this sample's time point signals: 20 to 30 weeks on oral tofacitinib. Per the publication, the treatment or condition label means: oral pan-JAK inhibitor, 5-10 mg twice daily. Lesional scalp punch biopsies and peripheral blood were obtained from alopecia areata patients. PBMCs were isolated by density centrifugation and stained for CD3, CD4 and CD8, after which CD4+ and CD8+ T cells were sorted on a FACSAria. This entry comes from a study of CD8+ T cells in alopecia areata (dated by TCRdb to the late 2010s). About the study as a whole: Treated patients were enrolled in an open-label pilot trial of oral tofacitinib at 5 to 10 mg twice daily for moderate-to-severe alopecia areata. Patients received tofacitinib for 6 to 18 months and were then followed off drug for 6 months to check for delayed response and recurrence. To study T cell clonal expansion in alopecia areata, the researchers applied high-throughput TCRbeta sequencing to both the C3H/HeJ mouse model and human patients. Clonality in the scalp was compared among normal scalp (n=4), patchy alopecia areata scalp (n=8), and alopecia totalis/universalis scalp (n=8). The RNA source kit depended on sample type: the PAXgene miRNA kit for fixed scalp, the miRNeasy kit for PBMCs, and the RNeasy kit for mouse skin. Scalp tissue and sorted CD4+ and CD8+ peripheral blood T cells from patchy and totalis/universalis alopecia areata patients and from healthy controls were covered by human TCRbeta sequencing. Biopsies were taken from tofacitinib-treated patients at baseline and again at 4 and 24 weeks into treatment, and several of those patients also had a later scalp biopsy. Amplification of TCRbeta CDR3 regions was done by immunoSEQ multiplex PCR using 35 Vbeta forward primers and 13 Jbeta reverse primers. In treated patients, disease severity was measured using the SALT score, which gives the percentage of scalp surface area affected.

The method behind the library was the immunoSEQ multiplex PCR assay. For TCR sequencing, RNA was extracted from every sample and reverse transcribed into cDNA to serve as template. First-strand cDNA was synthesized using SuperScript III with a 2:1 mix of oligo-dT and random hexamers. Amplification bias was assessed with a synthetic immune receptor repertoire, and residual bias was removed computationally. The authors' analysis ran thus. Raw reads were preprocessed for error removal, and CDR3 was defined according to IMGT conventions as running from the conserved cysteine to phenylalanine. To get clonality, Shannon entropy was normalized by log2 of the number of productive unique TCRs and the result was subtracted from 1. Whether each scalp clone was CD4 or CD8 was inferred by checking scalp TCRbeta sequences against the CD4 and CD8 repertoires from sorted blood. What TCRdb holds here is the immuneACCESS table cut down to in-frame rearrangements. Part of the clones is not present; checked against another copy, under half of the missing clones reflect an unresolved V gene, and the others are unexplained. V and J calls and clone size follow that table, whereas D and trimming were derived from the DNA. This sample comprises approximately 300,000 clones, about three fifths of them detected only once. The leading ten clones occupy roughly 1.8% of the sample.

Beyond this particular receptor, the publication reports: Because the treated cohort was small and included a single nonresponder, larger studies are needed to assess links between baseline CD8+ expansion and response. During tofacitinib treatment, many expanded lesional clones remained in scalp and blood, and this persistence may partly explain relapse after treatment is stopped. Scalp TCR repertoire analysis is complicated because resident alphabeta T cells in normal human skin are also sequenced, whereas mouse skin is dominated by gammadelta T cells. Compared with normal scalp, lesional scalp, particularly in alopecia totalis/universalis, had higher clonality and more expanded CD8+ clones, which suggests antigenic drive. TCR sequences shared between patients were less clear than in mice, possibly partly because of HLA diversity in the patient population. Tofacitinib significantly lowered scalp clonality and the number of expanded CD8+ clones among the top 100 scalp clones.

The V end gives up 5 bases and the J end 1 base, leaving 7 bases in the junction not matched to a gene. The CDR3 goes from the cysteine to the phenylalanine over 15 residues. The kept DNA is CDR3 alone, 45 bases in frame from the first base. CDR1 and CDR2 are read off the germline V gene as SGHRS and YFSETQ. The input for sequencing was CD4+ T cells sorted from blood, taken at week 24, from a patient treated with tofacitinib. In this chain, TRBV5-1 is recombined with TRBJ2-3, with TRBD1 matching 7 junction bases. The receptor comes from a human donor with alopecia areata. At the DNA level, the sequence is TGCGCCAGCAGTCGGGACAGACAGGGCACAGATACGCAGTATTTT. This gives the protein CASSRDRQGTDTQYF.